What follows are 22 T cell receptor beta chains derived from one specimen sequenced in a study of TIL therapy for anti-PD-1-resistant metastatic lung cancer. Sequencing used immunoSEQ v3. Profiled with immunoSEQ multiplex PCR; TCRdb holds only in-frame clones, not every one. The sample contains 14,000 to 15,000 clones, more than 70% of which appear only once. Indicated time point: pre-treatment sample, taken before nivolumab and TIL therapy. Sequenced material: blood, taken at baseline. Receptors originate from a person between 25 and 80 years old with non-small cell lung cancer.

V and J are TRBV9 and TRBJ2-1; TRBD2 is a possible D gene (7 bases). With 4 bases removed from V and 9 bases from J, the gap between germline ends came to 14 bases. Germline CDR1 and CDR2: SGDLS and YYNGEE. This CDR3 has 13 amino acids. CDR3 protein: CASSPRGRAEQFF. CDR3 sequence (DNA): TGTGCCAGCAGCCCAAGGGGGAGGGCTGAGCAGTTCTTC.

The rearrangement uses TRBV10-3 and TRBJ1-4; possible D gene TRBD1, 5 bases. The CDR3 runs to 14 residues. V was shortened by 3 bases and J by 2 bases, with 7 bases between the two germline ends. Germline-derived CDR1 and CDR2 are ENHRY and SYGVKD. The CDR3 region is CAISDGTTNEKLFF. CDR3 coding DNA: TGTGCCATCAGTGACGGGACCACTAATGAAAAACTGTTTTTT.

This clone has a handful of counts. This rearrangement joins TRBV19 to TRBJ2-5; TRBD1 matches 12 bases. The CDR3 is 17 amino acids. Germline lookup yields CDR1 LNHDA and CDR2 SQIVND (reference sequence). J lost 3 bases, V lost 5 bases, and 10 bases had no gene match. This chain's CDR3 is CASSAGSGTGGEETQYF. CDR3 coding DNA: TGTGCCAGTAGTGCAGGATCCGGGACAGGGGGCGAAGAGACCCAGTACTTC.

The chain combines TRBV15 with TRBJ2-3; TRBD1 is a possible D gene (6 bases). The CDR3 length is 17 residues. Trimming cost V 0 bases and J 6 bases, with 19 bases left between them. CDR1 is LNHNV, CDR2 YYDKDF, per germline (reference sequence). CDR3 loop: CATSRDLRGKLTDTQYF. The CDR3 nucleotides read TGTGCCACCAGCAGAGATCTCAGGGGTAAGCTCACGGATACGCAGTATTTT.

The CDR3 here is CASSIFDRVTEAFF. CDR3 nucleotide sequence: TGTGCCAGTAGTATCTTCGACAGGGTCACTGAAGCTTTCTTT. The V and J genes are TRBV19 and TRBJ1-1; TRBD1 agrees at 7 bases. The CDR3 is made up of 14 amino acids. CDR1 LNHDA and CDR2 SQIVND come from the germline V gene (reference sequence). The trim removed 3 bases at V and 4 bases at J, leaving 5 bases unmatched.

J is TRBJ1-1 and V is TRBV7-9; D is undetermined. V gave up 3 bases and J gave up 5 bases, with 7 bases separating them. The CDR3 is made up of 12 amino acids. Germline CDR1 reads SEHNR; CDR2 reads FQNEAQ (reference sequence). CDR3 nucleotide sequence: TGTGCCAGCAGCTTGGCGGGAACTGAAGCTTTCTTT. Amino acids: CASSLAGTEAFF.

The genes are TRBV20-1 and TRBJ2-1; 9 bases match TRBD2. CDR3 length: 11 residues. Germline-derived CDR1 and CDR2 are DFQATT and SNEGSKA (reference sequence). V shed 2 bases and J 11 bases; nucleotides not matched to a gene: 1. The CDR3 nucleotides are TGCAGTGCTAGACTAGCGGGGAAGCAGTTCTTC. Residues: CSARLAGKQFF.

V is TRBV5-1 and J is TRBJ1-4; D gene uncertain. Trimming removed 7 bases from V and 0 bases from J, with 10 bases in between. CDR3 size: 14 residues. Germline CDR1 reads SGHRS; CDR2 reads YFSETQ. CDR3 DNA sequence: TGCGCCAGCTCGGGAGGAGCAACTAATGAAAAACTGTTTTTT. Encoded protein: CASSGGATNEKLFF.

V gene TRBV10-3 combines with J gene TRBJ1-2; D gene ambiguous. The germline CDR1 and CDR2 sequences are ENHRY and SYGVKD. The CDR3 consists of 13 residues. The germline V and J ends were trimmed by 3 bases and 4 bases, with 9 bases remaining between them. CDR3 sequence (DNA): TGTGCCATCAGTGATTGGGGAGGCTATGGCTACACCTTC. Translating gives CAISDWGGYGYTF.

The chain couples TRBV5-4 to TRBJ2-7, with TRBD1 as a possible D gene (5 bases). V was clipped by 1 base and J by 5 bases, with 13 bases between them. Looked up from germline, CDR1 is SGHNT and CDR2 is YYREEE (reference sequence). The CDR3 consists of 14 residues. The CDR3 is CASSLRQGEDEQYF. CDR3 coding DNA: TGTGCCAGCAGCTTGCGGCAGGGTGAGGACGAGCAGTACTTC.

The chain couples TRBV28 to TRBJ2-3; D uncertain. This CDR3 has 13 residues. CDR1 and CDR2 (germline): MDHEN, SYDVKM. V lost 6 bases and J 5 bases, leaving 12 bases between the germline ends. The CDR3, as DNA: TGTGCCAGCAGCTCCCTGAACGTAGATACGCAGTATTTT. It yields the protein CASSSLNVDTQYF.

This chain connects TRBV6-6 to TRBJ1-2; maybe TRBD1 (5 bases). This CDR3 contains 14 residues. Germline V gives CDR1 MNHNY, CDR2 SVGAGI (reference sequence). V lost 2 bases and J lost 3, with 10 bases in between. CDR3 residues: CASSYEGLYYGYTF. CDR3 bases: TGTGCCAGCAGTTACGAGGGGCTGTACTATGGCTACACCTTC.

V and J are TRBV2 and TRBJ2-7; tentatively, D is TRBD1 (6 bases). The CDR3 is 14 amino acids. The V end was cut by 5 bases, the J end by 1 base, with 12 bases between. Per the germline V gene, CDR1 is SNHLY and CDR2 is FYNNEI. DNA for the CDR3: TGTGCCAGCAGTAGGACAGTTAGATCCTACGAGCAGTACTTC. The encoded protein is CASSRTVRSYEQYF.

A single count supports this clone. The chain links TRBV6-6 to TRBJ1-6; possible D gene TRBD1, 5 bases. The V gene lost 2 bases and the J gene lost 7 bases, with 12 bases spanning the gap. In germline, CDR1 is MNHNY, CDR2 SVGAGI (reference sequence). This CDR3 comprises 15 residues. DNA for the CDR3: TGTGCCAGCAGTTACGATTCTCGGGACAATTCACCCCTCCACTTT. Protein: CASSYDSRDNSPLHF.

The rearrangement links TRBV29-1 to TRBJ2-2, with 11 nucleotides matching TRBD2. The CDR3 has 15 residues. CDR1 and CDR2 from the germline V gene are SQVTM and ANQGSEA. V was clipped by 5 bases and J by 5 bases; unmatched bases: 7. The CDR3 loop is CSVKTSGKYTGELFF. The CDR3 DNA sequence: TGCAGCGTTAAGACTAGCGGGAAATATACCGGGGAGCTGTTTTTT.

The chain couples TRBV29-1 to TRBJ1-2; D remains unclear. CDR3 length equals 11 residues. From germline, CDR1 is SQVTM and CDR2 ANQGSEA. With 6 bases removed from V and 5 bases from J, the gap between germline ends came to 10 bases. The CDR3 here is CSVVGAYGYTF. For the CDR3, the DNA is TGCAGCGTCGTAGGAGCTTATGGCTACACCTTC.

The chain has TRBV7-8 and TRBJ2-2; D not resolved. This CDR3 spans 17 amino acids. Germline V CDR1 and CDR2: SGHVS, FQNEAQ. The V end was cut by 1 base, the J end by 3 bases, with 15 bases between. CDR3 sequence (DNA): TGTGCCAGCAGCTTAGGCGTCCAGGATTGGGACACCGGGGAGCTGTTTTTT. Its translation is CASSLGVQDWDTGELFF.

This rearrangement joins TRBV5-1 to TRBJ1-1; no firm D call. CDR1 SGHRS and CDR2 YFSETQ come from the germline V gene. V lost 0 bases, J lost 0 bases, and 9 bases lay in between. This CDR3 has 15 amino acids. The CDR3 DNA follows: TGCGCCAGCAGCTTGGGTCCTACCATGAACACTGAAGCTTTCTTT. Encoded protein: CASSLGPTMNTEAFF.

In this sample, this clone turned up a few times. The rearrangement links TRBV7-3 to TRBJ2-3; D remains ambiguous. The V and J ends lost 1 base and 0 bases respectively, with 5 bases between them. The germline CDR1 and CDR2 sequences are SGHTA and FQGTGA. The CDR3 spans 14 residues. This CDR3 is CASSLMASTDTQYF. The DNA of the CDR3 is TGTGCCAGCAGCTTAATGGCTAGCACAGATACGCAGTATTTT.

This chain joins TRBV19 and TRBJ2-2, with a weak D call TRBD1 (5 bases). Germline V lookup: CDR1 LNHDA, CDR2 SQIVND (reference sequence). V lost 6 bases and J 0 bases, leaving 11 bases between the germline ends. The length of the CDR3 is 15 residues. CDR3 coding DNA: TGTGCCAGTAGGGTTCAGGGATCGAACACCGGGGAGCTGTTTTTT. It specifies CASRVQGSNTGELFF.

There are a few counts of this clone. The chain links TRBV5-4 to TRBJ2-2, with D perhaps TRBD1 (6 bases). CDR1 is SGHNT, CDR2 YYREEE, per germline (reference sequence). Between the trimmed V and J ends, which lost 3 bases and 2 bases, there was a span of 11 bases. The CDR3 spans 15 residues. The DNA for the CDR3 is TGTGCCAGCAGCTCCCGGGACATCAACACCGGGGAGCTGTTTTTT. Protein product: CASSSRDINTGELFF.

The CDR3 nucleotides are TGTGCCAGCAGCTACAGCGGGAGGACTAACAATGAGCAGTTCTTC. It specifies CASSYSGRTNNEQFF. The rearrangement joins TRBV28 to TRBJ2-1; TRBD2 aligns across 9 bases. Germline CDR1 reads MDHEN; CDR2 reads SYDVKM. Unmatched junction bases numbered 8, after V lost 6 bases and J lost 5 bases. This CDR3 is built from 15 residues.